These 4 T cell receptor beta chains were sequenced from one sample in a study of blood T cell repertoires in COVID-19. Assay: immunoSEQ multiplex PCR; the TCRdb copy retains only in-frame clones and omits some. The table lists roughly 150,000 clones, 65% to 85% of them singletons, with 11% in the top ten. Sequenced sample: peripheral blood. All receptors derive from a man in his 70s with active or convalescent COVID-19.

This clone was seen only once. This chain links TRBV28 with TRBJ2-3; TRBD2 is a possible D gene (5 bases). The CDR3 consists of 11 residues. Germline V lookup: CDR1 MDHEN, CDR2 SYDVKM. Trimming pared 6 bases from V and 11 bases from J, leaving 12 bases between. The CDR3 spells CASSSSRGQYF. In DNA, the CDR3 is TGTGCCAGCAGCTCGTCTCGGGGGCAGTATTTT.

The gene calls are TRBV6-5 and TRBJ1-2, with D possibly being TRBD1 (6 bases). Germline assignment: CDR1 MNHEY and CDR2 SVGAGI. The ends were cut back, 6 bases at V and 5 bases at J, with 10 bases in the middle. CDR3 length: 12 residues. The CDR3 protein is CASRSQGYGYTF. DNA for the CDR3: TGTGCCAGCAGATCACAGGGATATGGCTACACCTTC.

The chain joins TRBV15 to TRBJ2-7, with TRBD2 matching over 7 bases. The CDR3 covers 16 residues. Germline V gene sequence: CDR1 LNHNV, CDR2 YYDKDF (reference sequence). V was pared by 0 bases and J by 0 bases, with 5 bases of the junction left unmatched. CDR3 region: CATSRERGGSSYEQYF. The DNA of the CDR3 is TGTGCCACCAGCAGAGAGCGCGGCGGGAGCTCCTACGAGCAGTACTTC.

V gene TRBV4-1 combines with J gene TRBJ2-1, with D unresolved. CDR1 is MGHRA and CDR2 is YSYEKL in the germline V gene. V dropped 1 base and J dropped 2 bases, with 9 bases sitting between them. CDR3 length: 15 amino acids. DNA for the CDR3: TGCGCCAGCAGCCAAGGGCCTGTCGCCTACAATGAGCAGTTCTTC. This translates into CASSQGPVAYNEQFF.